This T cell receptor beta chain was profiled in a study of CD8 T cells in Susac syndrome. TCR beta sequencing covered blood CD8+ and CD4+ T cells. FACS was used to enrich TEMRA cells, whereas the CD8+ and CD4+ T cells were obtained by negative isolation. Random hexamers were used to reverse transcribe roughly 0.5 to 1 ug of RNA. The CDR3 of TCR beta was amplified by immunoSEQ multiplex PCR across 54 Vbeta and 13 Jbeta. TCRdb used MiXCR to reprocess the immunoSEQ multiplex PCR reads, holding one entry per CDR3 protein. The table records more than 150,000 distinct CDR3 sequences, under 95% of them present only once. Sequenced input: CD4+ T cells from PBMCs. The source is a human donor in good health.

The CDR3, as DNA: TGCGCCAGCAGCTTGGGGCCCATGAACACTGAAGCTTTCTTT. Its translation: CASSLGPMNTEAFF. The J gene is TRBJ1-1, the V gene TRBV5-1, with D uncertain. Germline V CDR1 and CDR2: SGHRS, YFSETQ. This CDR3 region has 14 residues. V was shortened by 0 bases and J by 0 bases, with 6 bases between the two germline ends. The full variable domain, completed using reference TRBV5-1 and TRBJ1-1, is KAGVTQTPRYLIKTRGQQVTLSCSPISGHRSVSWYQQTPGQGLQFLFEYFSETQRNKGNFPGRFSGRQFSNSRSEMNVSTLELGDSALYLCASSLGPMNTEAFFGQGTRLTVV.